The 15 T cell receptor beta chains listed next were all sequenced from one sample in a study of T cells in localized non-small cell lung cancer. TCRdb's table, derived via immunoSEQ multiplex PCR, lists solely in-frame clones and lacks some. Altogether about 35,000 clones are present, less than 95% being singletons, with the ten largest covering about 10%. The starting material was peripheral blood mononuclear cells, obtained before any cancer treatment. Receptor source: a female donor of 60 years or more with stage II lung adenocarcinoma.

As DNA, the CDR3 is TGTGCCAGCAGCCGCACGGGGGGTACCGAGCAGTACTTC. It is translated as CASSRTGGTEQYF. This chain joins TRBV6-5 and TRBJ2-7; 7 positions match TRBD2. This CDR3 is built from 13 residues. V lost 6 bases and J lost 6; bases outside the gene matches: 8. The germline V gene has CDR1 MNHEY and CDR2 SVGAGI.

The chain has TRBV7-6 and TRBJ2-1; D is perhaps TRBD1 (5 bases). The V end was cut by 8 bases, the J end by 4 bases, with 24 bases between. The CDR3 is 17 amino acids. CDR1 is SGHVS and CDR2 is FNYEAQ in the germline V gene. CDR3 bases: TGTGCCAGCGGTAATCCTAGTGGGGCCTCTCCTTACAATGAGCAGTTCTTC. Residues: CASGNPSGASPYNEQFF.

The chain couples TRBV7-2 to TRBJ1-1; 8 bases are a match to TRBD1. V dropped 5 bases and J dropped 5; count of bases not matched to a gene: 4. Germline V CDR1 and CDR2: SGHTA, FQGNSA. The CDR3 length is 13 residues. Written as DNA, the CDR3 is TGTGCCAGCAGCCTACAGGGGGGGACTGAAGCTTTCTTT. Encoded protein: CASSLQGGTEAFF.

The table lists this clone with a count of one. This chain uses TRBV7-3 with TRBJ2-2; 9 bases line up with TRBD1. CDR1 is SGHTA and CDR2 is FQGTGA in the germline V gene. Trimming took 6 bases from V and 3 from J; bases not matched to a gene: 2. The CDR3 is 14 residues long. The CDR3 DNA reads TGTGCCAGCAGACAGGGGGCCGACACCGGGGAGCTGTTTTTT. Translating it yields CASRQGADTGELFF.

This chain joins TRBV6-5 and TRBJ1-5, with D possibly matching TRBD1 (5 bases). Germline loops: CDR1 MNHEY, CDR2 SVGAGI. The CDR3 loop spans 14 amino acids. Trimming left V 5 bases short and J 7 bases short, with 15 bases between. The CDR3 loop reads CASSPRQLNQPQHF. The CDR3 nucleotides read TGTGCCAGCAGTCCCCGACAGTTGAACCAGCCCCAGCATTTT.

There are a few counts of this clone. This rearrangement joins TRBV28 to TRBJ1-3; D is unclear. Per the germline V gene, CDR1 is MDHEN and CDR2 is SYDVKM. The CDR3 is made up of 13 amino acids. Trimming pared 3 bases from V and 2 bases from J, leaving 5 bases between. CDR3 region: CASSFVTGNTIYF. Here the CDR3 DNA reads TGTGCCAGCAGTTTCGTGACTGGAAACACCATATATTTT.

The chain employs TRBV14 and TRBJ2-1, with D perhaps matching TRBD1 or TRBD2 (6 bases each). The germline gives CDR1 SGHDN, CDR2 FVKESK. This CDR3 is built from 16 residues. V was cut by 4 bases and J by 2 bases, with 15 bases left in between. DNA for the CDR3: TGTGCCAGCAGCCGTTCAGGGGAGGTGACCTACAATGAGCAGTTCTTC. Protein: CASSRSGEVTYNEQFF.

This clone was observed once. The V gene is TRBV6-5, the J gene TRBJ2-5; D ambiguous. The CDR3 consists of 15 residues. The germline V and J ends were trimmed by 6 bases and 1 base, with 15 bases remaining between them. Per germline, CDR1 MNHEY and CDR2 SVGAGI. For the CDR3, the DNA is TGTGCCAGCAGGAGAGGTTCCGGATCCCAAGAGACCCAGTACTTC. This sequence encodes CASRRGSGSQETQYF.

Details on this clone: Its ends do not fully match the called genes, so a read error is possible. The chain is built from TRBV5-1 and TRBJ2-3, with 7 bases matching TRBD1. The CDR3 covers 15 residues. CDR1 is SGHRS and CDR2 is YFSETQ in the germline V gene. Here the CDR3 reads CASNLVGQGTDTQYF. The CDR3 DNA follows: TGCGCCAGCAACTTGGTAGGACAGGGCACAGATACGCAGTATTTT.

The chain recombines TRBV7-9 with TRBJ1-2; D not certain. CDR1 is SEHNR, CDR2 FQNEAQ, per germline (reference sequence). Trimming took off 5 bases at V and 7 bases at J, with 17 bases between the two ends. This CDR3 contains 14 residues. Here the CDR3 reads CASSPRIIGSGYTF. The DNA for the CDR3 is TGTGCCAGCAGCCCCCGAATCATCGGATCTGGCTACACCTTC.

The V call is TRBV28, the J call TRBJ2-7; the match to TRBD1 covers 8 bases. The CDR3 totals 16 residues. V gave up 10 bases and J gave up 0 bases; unmatched junction bases: 14. Per the germline V gene, CDR1 is MDHEN and CDR2 is SYDVKM. CDR3 sequence: CATHEFRTGGSYEQYF. In DNA, the CDR3 is TGTGCCACCCATGAGTTTAGAACAGGGGGCTCCTACGAGCAGTACTTC.

The chain recombines TRBV5-6 with TRBJ2-5; D is unresolved. CDR3 length: 14 residues. Trimming shortened V by 3 bases and J by 2 bases, and 11 bases separated the two germline ends. The germline gives CDR1 SGHDT, CDR2 YYEEEE. The CDR3 loop is CASSWPTSQETQYF. DNA for the CDR3: TGTGCCAGCAGCTGGCCTACCTCTCAAGAGACCCAGTACTTC.

V usage is TRBV7-9 and J usage is TRBJ1-1, with D possibly being TRBD1 (6 bases). Germline values: CDR1 SEHNR, CDR2 FQNEAQ (reference sequence). The CDR3 runs to 14 residues. V lost 5 bases and J 0 bases, leaving 10 bases between the germline ends. The CDR3 here is CASSVGALNTEAFF. As DNA, the CDR3 is TGTGCCAGCAGCGTGGGGGCATTGAACACTGAAGCTTTCTTT. Based on the CDR3 plus reference TRBV7-9 and TRBJ1-1, the full variable domain is DTGVSQNPRHKITKRGQNVTFRCDPISEHNRLYWYRQTLGQGPEFLTYFQNEAQLEKSRLLSDRFSAERPKGSFSTLEIQRTEQGDSAMYLCASSVGALNTEAFFGQGTRLTVV.

This clone has more than one count but fewer than ten. The CDR3 DNA reads as TGTGCCAGCAGCCGGCAGGGAGTTTACGAGCAGTACTTC. Translating it yields CASSRQGVYEQYF. The chain is built from TRBV7-9 and TRBJ2-7; D may correspond to TRBD1 or TRBD2 (5 bases each). The CDR3 is 13 residues long. The germline gives CDR1 SEHNR, CDR2 FQNEAQ (reference sequence). The germline V and J ends were trimmed by 5 bases and 4 bases, with 12 bases remaining between them.

The V and J genes are TRBV4-1 and TRBJ1-6; the match to TRBD1 covers 11 bases. CDR3 size: 15 residues. CDR1 and CDR2 from the germline V gene are MGHRA and YSYEKL. Trimming removed 4 bases from V and 8 bases from J; junction bases left unmatched: 4. The DNA of the CDR3 is TGCGCCAGCAGCCCCCGGACAGGGGGCGATTCACCCCTCCACTTT. This translates into CASSPRTGGDSPLHF.